This T cell receptor (beta chain) was sequenced during a study of CD8 T cells in Susac syndrome. General study points: The study found that Susac CD8+ clonal expansion peaked in TEMRA cells and active patients.

The CDR3 contains 12 residues. J gave up 9 bases and V 5 bases, and 3 bases lay outside the gene matches. From germline, CDR1 is PRHDT and CDR2 FYEKMQ (reference sequence). A remark on this clonotype: Its antigen is as yet unknown.

Random hexamers were used to reverse transcribe an amount of roughly 0.45 to 1 ug RNA. Using its own MiXCR run on the immunoSEQ multiplex PCR reads, TCRdb lists one record per CDR3 protein. The profile shows nearly 25,000 distinct CDR3 sequences, roughly 95% of them singletons. The TCR sequence derives from a human donor with Susac syndrome. This chain uses TRBV13 with TRBJ2-1, with 8 bases lining up with TRBD1. The sample comprised CD8+ T cells from PBMCs. In DNA, the CDR3 is TGTGCCAGCAGCGTACAGGGGGGTGAGCAGTTCTTC. Translating it yields CASSVQGGEQFF.